The present TCR beta chain was sequenced within a study of molecular identifiers for immune sequencing clone quantification. Comments on this clonotype: Its antigen is unknown.

The CDR3 sequence is 14 residues long. Germline CDR1 and CDR2: MNHEY and SMNVEV (reference sequence). The V gene end was trimmed by 5 bases and the J gene end by 6 bases; junction bases not matched to a gene: 9. Study outcomes and limitations: Clones of above 20 RNA copies carried over 97% of effector molecules; in naive cells they carried under 1%.

From the PCR reads, TCRdb called clonotypes with MiXCR, one entry per CDR3 protein. The data contain just under 650,000 distinct CDR3 sequences, 15% to 20% of them singletons. From roughly 20,000 to 1,000,000 sorted cells, naive CD8 libraries were generated with 10%, 30% or 50% RNA. Sequenced: naive CD8+ T cells from blood, with Jurkat cell RNA spiked in. This sample's subset: FACS-sorted CD8+CD4-CCR7+CD45RA+ naive T cells. The chain joins TRBV27 to TRBJ2-7, with TRBD1 matching 8 bases. The TCR sequence derives from a human donor in good health. Some libraries in this study had Jurkat cell RNA spiked in. The CDR3 nucleotides are TGTGCCAGCAGTCCCCTGGACAGGGTGGGCGAGCAGTACTTC. Protein sequence: CASSPLDRVGEQYF.